This T cell receptor (beta chain) was recorded in a study of vaccination effects on CD4 cells after COVID-19. Study-wide context: Each participant received a vaccine that was either BNT162b2 or mRNA-1273, given as two doses. The study, taken as a whole, reports: Small numbers of convalescent patients limited the study. It also lacked early post-infection timepoints.

Clones were sequenced by immunoSEQ multiplex PCR, and TCRdb holds only the in-frame ones, with some missing. Among about 8,100 clones listed, about four fifths were seen once. Worth noting for this clone: Its target is not known.

Germline V gives CDR1 LNHDA, CDR2 SQIVND (reference sequence). The CDR3 is 15 amino acids. The J segment lost 5 bases and the V segment lost 3 bases, leaving 8 bases of the junction unmatched. ViraFEST assay sequencing came after antigen-specific CD4+ T cells were expanded with viral peptide pools. Having been cultured for about 10 days, the cells underwent CD4+ T cell isolation. Cultures had half their medium replaced with IL-2 medium on days 3 and 7. The chain combines TRBV19 with TRBJ1-2, with TRBD1 identical over 8 bases. This sequence originates from a human donor who received a COVID-19 vaccine. The source was CD4+ T cells from PBMCs cultured with HCoV-229E spike peptides, collected before COVID-19 vaccination. The DNA of the CDR3 is TGTGCCAGTAGTATTGGCCCCCGGACAGGGTATGGCTACACCTTC. This encodes CASSIGPRTGYGYTF.